Each of the 31 T cell receptor beta chains below was sequenced from the same sample in a study of cytomegalovirus exposure and HLA in healthy donors. Primers: 60 Vbeta forward and 13 Jbeta reverse. Sequencing used immunoSEQ multiplex PCR; TCRdb keeps in-frame clones, though not all of them. The sample contains about 120,000 clones, roughly 80% of which appear only once. Sequenced material: PBMCs. The receptor source for this set is a woman aged 25 to 39 in good health and CMV-seropositive.

This clone was detected once. CDR3 sequence (DNA): TGCGCCAGCAGTGAGGCGGAAAACTATGGCTACACCTTC. Protein: CASSEAENYGYTF. The chain has TRBV10-2 and TRBJ1-2; D is unclear. Germline V gene data show CDR1 as WSHSY and CDR2 as SAAADI. Trimming took 2 bases from V and 2 from J, leaving 6 bases between them. The CDR3 length is 13 residues.

The sample holds a few counts of this clone. Other DNA sequences within the sample encode an identical CDR3. The CDR3 here is CASSQDPGLAGGWGHEQFF. CDR3 coding DNA: TGCGCCAGCAGCCAAGATCCCGGACTAGCGGGGGGTTGGGGGCATGAGCAGTTCTTC. V usage is TRBV4-1 and J usage is TRBJ2-1; 14 nucleotides align to TRBD2. The germline gives CDR1 MGHRA, CDR2 YSYEKL. The CDR3 is 19 residues long. Germline trimming cut 0 bases from V and 8 bases from J; bases unmatched to any gene: 12.

The chain combines TRBV18 with TRBJ2-3; 9 bases match TRBD1. CDR3 length: 12 residues. The ends lost 3 bases at V and 12 bases at J; junction bases unmatched: 4. CDR1 is KGHSH and CDR2 is LQKENI in the germline V gene. The CDR3 DNA reads as TGTGCCAGCTCACCGCCGGGACAGGGCCAGTATTTT. It yields the protein CASSPPGQGQYF.

The chain is built from TRBV28 and TRBJ1-2, with D tentatively TRBD1 (5 bases). Germline loops: CDR1 MDHEN, CDR2 SYDVKM. CDR3 length: 14 amino acids. V lost 6 bases, J lost 3 bases, and 14 bases lay in between. The CDR3 loop is CASRDQGRDYGYTF. The DNA for the CDR3 is TGTGCCAGCAGGGACCAGGGCAGGGACTATGGCTACACCTTC.

The table lists this clone with a few counts. The chain combines TRBV14 with TRBJ2-3, with a weak D call TRBD2 (6 bases). The CDR3 covers 11 residues. Germline V gene sequence: CDR1 SGHDN, CDR2 FVKESK. The CDR3 coding sequence is TGTTCAGCTAGCGGCACAGATACGCAGTATTTT. Amino acids: CSASGTDTQYF. The complete variable domain, with remaining parts taken from reference TRBV14 and TRBJ2-3, reads EAGVTQFPSHSVIEKGQTVTLRCDPISGHDNLYWYRRVMGKEIKFLLHFVKESKQDESGMPNNRFLAERTGGTYSTLKVQPAELEDSGVYFCSASGTDTQYFGPGTRLTVL.

V gene TRBV11-3 combines with J gene TRBJ2-3; 9 bases line up with TRBD2. The CDR3 consists of 15 residues. After removal of 4 bases from V and 6 bases from J, the junction contained 8 bases not matched to a gene. The germline CDR1 and CDR2 sequences are SGHNT and YENEEA. CDR3 in DNA: TGTGCCAGCAGCTCCGGGACTAGCTGGCCCGATACGCAGTATTTT. As protein: CASSSGTSWPDTQYF.

CDR3 coding DNA: TGTGCCATCAGTAAAGCCGCCCCTGGAGATACGCAGTATTTT. Protein sequence: CAISKAAPGDTQYF. The chain combines TRBV10-3 with TRBJ2-3, with D unclear. The V gene's germline CDR1 is ENHRY and CDR2 SYGVKD. This CDR3 region has 14 residues. V lost 5 bases and J 5 bases, leaving 14 bases between the germline ends.

This clone was seen a handful of times. The rearrangement uses TRBV18 and TRBJ2-2, with 9 bases fitting TRBD1. Germline assignment: CDR1 KGHSH and CDR2 LQKENI. The V gene end was trimmed by 3 bases and the J gene end by 6 bases; junction bases not matched to a gene: 11. CDR3 size: 17 residues. CDR3 in DNA: TGTGCCAGCTCACCCCGGACAGGGGTCGGTAGCCCCGGGGAGCTGTTTTTT. Its translation is CASSPRTGVGSPGELFF.

This rearrangement joins TRBV5-1 to TRBJ2-3; D gene uncertain. The CDR3 contains 14 residues. V dropped 0 bases and J dropped 1 base, with 6 bases sitting between them. In germline, CDR1 is SGHRS, CDR2 YFSETQ. The CDR3 bases are TGCGCCAGCAGCTTGGCCGTTGGCACAGATACGCAGTATTTT. Translating gives CASSLAVGTDTQYF.

The V gene is TRBV28, the J gene TRBJ1-4; 8 positions agree with TRBD1. The CDR3 has 14 residues. Germline trimming cut 6 bases from V and 6 bases from J; bases unmatched to any gene: 6. Germline V gene lookup returns CDR1 MDHEN and CDR2 SYDVKM. The chain's CDR3 is CASSSGTGYEKLFF. The CDR3, as DNA: TGTGCCAGCAGCTCCGGGACAGGCTATGAAAAACTGTTTTTT. Full variable domain (missing parts from reference TRBV28 and TRBJ1-4): DVKVTQSSRYLVKRTGEKVFLECVQDMDHENMFWYRQDPGLGLRLIYFSYDVKMKEKGDIPEGYSVSREKKERFSLILESASTNQTSMYLCASSSGTGYEKLFFGSGTQLSVL.

The V gene is TRBV7-3, the J gene TRBJ2-3; D possibly corresponds to TRBD1 (5 bases). Deletions cut 1 base from V and 2 bases from J, with 7 bases between. This CDR3 has 14 residues. Germline V gene data show CDR1 as SGHTA and CDR2 as FQGTGA. CDR3 protein: CASSLKGSTDTQYF. CDR3 DNA sequence: TGTGCCAGCAGCTTAAAGGGGTCCACAGATACGCAGTATTTT. Drawing the rest from reference TRBV7-3 and TRBJ2-3, the complete variable domain is GAGVSQTPSNKVTEKGKYVELRCDPISGHTALYWYRQSLGQGPEFLIYFQGTGAADDSGLPNDRFFAVRPEGSVSTLKIQRTERGDSAVYLCASSLKGSTDTQYFGPGTRLTVL.

This chain uses TRBV27 with TRBJ2-5; D gene uncertain. The DNA end is a closer match to TRBJ2-7, so the J assignment may be wrong. The CDR3 has 16 amino acids. The germline gives CDR1 MNHEY, CDR2 SMNVEV (reference sequence). The CDR3: CASSKRWHDLAYEQYF. The CDR3 DNA reads TGTGCCAGCAGTAAGCGTTGGCATGACCTAGCCTACGAGCAGTACTTC.

CDR3 amino acids: CASSPRLAGRPGGEQFF. The DNA of the CDR3 is TGTGCCAGCAGCCCCAGACTAGCGGGGCGCCCGGGGGGTGAGCAGTTCTTC. The gene calls are TRBV5-5 and TRBJ2-1; 11 nucleotides match TRBD2. Germline V lookup: CDR1 SGHKS, CDR2 YYEKEE (reference sequence). Trimming took 4 bases from V and 9 from J; bases not matched to a gene: 15. This CDR3 contains 17 residues.

The chain is built from TRBV10-3 and TRBJ2-7; TRBD1 aligns across 8 bases. CDR3 length: 15 amino acids. The germline V gene encodes CDR1 ENHRY and CDR2 SYGVKD. Germline trimming cut 6 bases from V and 2 bases from J; bases unmatched to any gene: 9. DNA for the CDR3: TGTGCCATCAGGGAAGACAGGGGCTCTGCCTACGAGCAGTACTTC. This gives the protein CAIREDRGSAYEQYF.

This rearrangement joins TRBV4-2 to TRBJ2-6; 9 nucleotides line up with TRBD1. The junction had 5 bases not matched to a gene; V was cut back by 1 base and J by 4 bases. The CDR3 is 17 amino acids. Germline CDR1 reads LGHNA; CDR2 reads YNFKEQ. CDR3 DNA sequence: TGTGCCAGCAGCCAAGGTGGGACAGGGTCCGGGGCCAACGTCCTGACTTTC. This sequence encodes CASSQGGTGSGANVLTF.

The rearrangement links TRBV6-6 to TRBJ1-1; tentative D call: TRBD1 (6 bases). This CDR3 is 14 amino acids long. V was pared by 0 bases and J by 2 bases, with 7 bases between. The germline V gene has CDR1 MNHNY and CDR2 SVGAGI (reference sequence). CDR3 nucleotide sequence: TGTGCCAGCAGTTACTCGGACAGAAACACTGAAGCTTTCTTT. Translation: CASSYSDRNTEAFF.

This clone was seen only a few times. The chain recombines TRBV6-1 with TRBJ1-4; 9 nucleotides match TRBD1. The V gene's germline CDR1 is MNHNS and CDR2 SASEGT. CDR3 length: 12 residues. With 6 bases clipped from V and 11 bases from J, the junction kept 4 bases outside the gene matches. CDR3 loop: CASRGTGYKLFF. CDR3 DNA sequence: TGTGCCAGCAGGGGGACAGGGTATAAACTGTTTTTT.

V usage is TRBV2 and J usage is TRBJ1-2, with TRBD1 matching over 10 bases. The CDR3 contains 15 residues. Per germline, CDR1 SNHLY and CDR2 FYNNEI. J lost 7 bases, V lost 5 bases, and 10 bases had no gene match. This CDR3 reads CASSPETGGIGGYTF. CDR3 nucleotide sequence: TGTGCCAGCAGTCCAGAGACAGGGGGCATCGGTGGCTACACCTTC.

The J gene is TRBJ2-7, the V gene TRBV19; a weak D match, TRBD2 (6 bases). Trimming took 5 bases from V and 0 from J, leaving 11 bases between them. Germline CDR1 and CDR2: LNHDA and SQIVND (reference sequence). This CDR3 contains 14 residues. The CDR3 DNA follows: TGTGCCAGTAGTGCGGGCGGGATCTCCTACGAGCAGTACTTC. It specifies CASSAGGISYEQYF.

A single count supports this clone. This chain links TRBV27 with TRBJ1-6, with TRBD1 matching over 7 bases. V shed 8 bases and J 7 bases; nucleotides not matched to a gene: 8. CDR1 MNHEY and CDR2 SMNVEV come from the germline V gene (reference sequence). The length of the CDR3 is 14 residues. The CDR3 DNA reads TGTGCCAGCTGGCGGGGACAGACCAATTCACCCCTCCACTTT. Amino acid sequence: CASWRGQTNSPLHF.

This chain joins TRBV4-3 and TRBJ2-5, with D possibly being TRBD2 (5 bases). Germline V lookup: CDR1 LGHNA, CDR2 YSLEER. Trimming took 6 bases from V and 7 from J, leaving 15 bases between them. This CDR3 region has 13 residues. CDR3 loop: CASRREHSGTQYF. The CDR3 region has the DNA TGCGCCAGCAGACGGGAACACTCTGGGACCCAGTACTTC.

The rearrangement links TRBV15 to TRBJ2-1; TRBD1 might be the D (6 bases). The CDR3 covers 14 residues. Germline CDR1 is LNHNV and CDR2 is YYDKDF (reference sequence). V lost 1 base to trimming and J lost 5 bases, with 9 bases between them. As DNA, the CDR3 is TGTGCCACCAGCAGAGTGCACAGGGACAATGAGCAGTTCTTC. It codes for CATSRVHRDNEQFF.

CDR3 DNA sequence: TGTGCCTGGGGACTCCGACAGGGTGTCAATTCACCCCTCCACTTT. Translation: CAWGLRQGVNSPLHF. V is TRBV30 and J is TRBJ1-6, with TRBD1 matching over 7 bases. Germline CDR1 GTSNPN, CDR2 SVGIG (reference sequence). With V trimmed by 5 bases and J by 7 bases, 11 bases remained unmatched. The CDR3 covers 15 residues. The whole variable domain, filled in from reference TRBV30 and TRBJ1-6, reads SQTIHQWPATLVQPVGSPLSLECTVEGTSNPNLYWYRQAAGRGLQLLFYSVGIGQISSEVPQNLSASRPQDRQFILSSKKLLLSDSGFYLCAWGLRQGVNSPLHFGNGTRLTVT.

This chain uses TRBV7-9 with TRBJ2-5; D may be TRBD2 (6 bases). V gave up 1 base and J gave up 1 base, with 13 bases separating them. Germline lookup yields CDR1 SEHNR and CDR2 FQNEAQ (reference sequence). The CDR3 loop spans 16 amino acids. The CDR3: CASSLVVGSPQETQYF. Written as DNA, the CDR3 is TGTGCCAGCAGCTTAGTGGTCGGGAGCCCCCAAGAGACCCAGTACTTC.

To note about this clone: A read error may account for a junction end that differs from germline. The V gene is TRBV7-9, the J gene TRBJ1-4; possible D gene TRBD1, 6 bases. This CDR3 has 14 amino acids. The germline V gene has CDR1 SEHNR and CDR2 FQNEAQ (reference sequence). As DNA, the CDR3 is TGTTCCAGCAGCTTAGGGGGGCTTAATGAAAAACTGTTTTTT. Translated, it gives CSSSLGGLNEKLFF.

The rearrangement joins TRBV30 to TRBJ1-2, with 7 nucleotides matching TRBD1. The germline gives CDR1 GTSNPN, CDR2 SVGIG (reference sequence). V lost 0 bases, J lost 3 bases, and 4 bases stayed unmatched. The CDR3 is made up of 14 amino acids. CDR3 coding DNA: TGTGCCTGGAGTGTTACAGGGGACCACTATGGCTACACCTTC. It is translated as CAWSVTGDHYGYTF.

The table lists this clone with a few counts. J is TRBJ1-2 and V is TRBV19; TRBD1 might be the D (5 bases). This CDR3 is 17 amino acids long. Trimming removed 3 bases from V and 5 bases from J, with 22 bases in between. Per the germline V gene, CDR1 is LNHDA and CDR2 is SQIVND (reference sequence). The CDR3 here is CASSILTASMLPYGYTF. The DNA for the CDR3 is TGTGCCAGTAGTATCTTGACAGCCTCCATGCTACCATATGGCTACACCTTC.

The chain combines TRBV5-1 with TRBJ2-5, with D perhaps TRBD2 (5 bases). The CDR3 has 14 amino acids. Between the trimmed V and J ends, which lost 0 bases and 9 bases, there was a span of 15 bases. Germline V lookup: CDR1 SGHRS, CDR2 YFSETQ. The CDR3 is CASSLESGKSAQYF. The CDR3 bases are TGCGCCAGCAGCTTGGAGTCGGGGAAGAGTGCCCAGTACTTC.

The rearrangement uses TRBV9 and TRBJ2-3; D is unresolved. There are 15 residues in the CDR3. Germline values: CDR1 SGDLS, CDR2 YYNGEE. Trimming took 0 bases from V and 1 from J, leaving 9 bases between them. The CDR3 DNA reads as TGTGCCAGCAGCGTAGCTATAACTGGCACAGATACGCAGTATTTT. It encodes CASSVAITGTDTQYF.

This clone was observed once. The chain couples TRBV4-1 to TRBJ2-7; D unresolved. This CDR3 region has 15 residues. V was trimmed by 4 bases and J by 6 bases, leaving 19 bases between them. CDR1 MGHRA and CDR2 YSYEKL come from the germline V gene. Here the CDR3 reads CASSLDSLPLSEQYF. The CDR3 DNA sequence: TGCGCCAGCAGCCTCGACTCGTTGCCTCTGTCCGAGCAGTACTTC.

This chain joins TRBV5-1 and TRBJ2-2; 13 nucleotides align to TRBD2. Germline V lookup: CDR1 SGHRS, CDR2 YFSETQ. Germline trimming cut 3 bases from V and 2 bases from J; bases unmatched to any gene: 4. CDR3 length equals 17 residues. CDR3 nucleotides: TGCGCCAGCAGCTCCGGGACTAGCGGGGACAACACCGGGGAGCTGTTTTTT. Protein sequence: CASSSGTSGDNTGELFF.